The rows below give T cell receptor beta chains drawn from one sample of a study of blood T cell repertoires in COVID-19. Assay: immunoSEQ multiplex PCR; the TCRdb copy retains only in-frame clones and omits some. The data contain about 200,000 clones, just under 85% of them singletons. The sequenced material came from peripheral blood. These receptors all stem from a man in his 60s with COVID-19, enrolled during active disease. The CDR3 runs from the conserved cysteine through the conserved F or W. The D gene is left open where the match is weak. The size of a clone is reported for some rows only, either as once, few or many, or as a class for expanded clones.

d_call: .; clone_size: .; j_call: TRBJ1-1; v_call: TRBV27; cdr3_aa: CASSLKPPGGYLEAFF; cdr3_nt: TGTGCCAGCAGTTTAAAGCCCCCTGGAGGGTATCTCGAAGCTTTCTTT
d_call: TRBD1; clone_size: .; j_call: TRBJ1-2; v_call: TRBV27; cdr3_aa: CASSLGRDRGRFGYTF; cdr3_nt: TGTGCCAGCAGTTTAGGCCGGGACAGGGGGCGTTTTGGCTACACCTTC
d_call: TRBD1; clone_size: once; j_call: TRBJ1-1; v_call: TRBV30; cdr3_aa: CACPHGTANTEAFF; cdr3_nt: TGTGCCTGCCCTCACGGGACAGCCAACACTGAAGCTTTCTTT
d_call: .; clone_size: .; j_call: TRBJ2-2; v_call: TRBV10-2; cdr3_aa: CASSDWQGNTGELFF; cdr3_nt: TGCGCCAGCAGTGACTGGCAGGGAAACACCGGGGAGCTGTTTTTT
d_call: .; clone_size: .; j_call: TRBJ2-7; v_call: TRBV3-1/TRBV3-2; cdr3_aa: CASSQATGFYEQYF; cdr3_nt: TGTGCCAGCAGCCAAGCCACAGGGTTCTACGAGCAGTACTTC
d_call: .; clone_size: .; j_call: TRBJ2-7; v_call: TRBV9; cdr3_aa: CASSPKQQGSYEQYF; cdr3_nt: TGTGCCAGCAGCCCGAAGCAACAGGGAAGCTACGAGCAGTACTTC
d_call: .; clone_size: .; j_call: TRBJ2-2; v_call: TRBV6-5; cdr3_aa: CASSLGLGNTGELFF; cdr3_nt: TGTGCCAGCAGTTTGGGACTCGGGAACACCGGGGAGCTGTTTTTT
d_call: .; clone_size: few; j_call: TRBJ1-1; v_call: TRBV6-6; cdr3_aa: CASIQGPSAPVTEAFF; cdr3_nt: TGTGCCAGCATCCAGGGCCCTTCCGCACCCGTGACTGAAGCTTTCTTT
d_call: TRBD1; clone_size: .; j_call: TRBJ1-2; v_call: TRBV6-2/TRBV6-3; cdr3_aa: CASSLEQGAYYGYTF; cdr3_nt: TGTGCCAGCAGTCTGGAACAGGGGGCTTACTATGGCTACACCTTC
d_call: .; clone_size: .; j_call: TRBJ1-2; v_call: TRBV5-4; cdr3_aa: CASSPLTGYGYTF; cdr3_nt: TGTGCCAGCAGCCCCCTCACCGGCTATGGCTACACCTTC
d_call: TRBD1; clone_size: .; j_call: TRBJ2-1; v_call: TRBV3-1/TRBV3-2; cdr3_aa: CASSQTGASYNEQFF; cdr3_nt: TGTGCCAGCAGCCAAACAGGGGCTTCCTACAATGAGCAGTTCTTC
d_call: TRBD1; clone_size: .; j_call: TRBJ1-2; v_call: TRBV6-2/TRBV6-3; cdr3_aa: CASSRDRGLRSYGYTF; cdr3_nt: TGTGCCAGCAGTCGGGACAGGGGGCTTCGTAGCTATGGCTACACCTTC